Below are 14 T cell receptor beta chains sequenced from a single sample in a study of control samples from healthy donors and cancer patients. The data were produced by immunoSEQ multiplex PCR, yet TCRdb's version contains in-frame clones alone and is incomplete. The sample lists 100,000 or so clones, roughly nine tenths occurring once. Sequenced: blood. The receptors derive from a woman under 30 in good health.

The chain is built from TRBV6-1 and TRBJ2-4, with 13 bases aligning to TRBD2. The V gene end was trimmed by 1 base and the J gene end by 8 bases; junction bases not matched to a gene: 2. Germline V gene data show CDR1 as MNHNS and CDR2 as SASEGT. This CDR3 comprises 15 residues. In nucleotides, the CDR3 is TGTGCCAGCAGTGAAGGGACTAGCGGGGGAGACATTCAGTACTTC. It is translated as CASSEGTSGGDIQYF.

The chain carries TRBV19 and TRBJ1-1; D ambiguous. There are 15 residues in the CDR3. Trimming removed 6 bases from V and 7 bases from J, with 21 bases in between. Germline lookup yields CDR1 LNHDA and CDR2 SQIVND (reference sequence). The CDR3 coding sequence is TGTGCCAGTAGCCCCCGGGTCACGGATAGAAGTGAAGCTTTCTTT. Encoded protein: CASSPRVTDRSEAFF.

The chain employs TRBV19 and TRBJ2-2; 7 positions agree with TRBD1. After removal of 10 bases from V and 1 base from J, the junction contained 6 bases not matched to a gene. The length of the CDR3 is 14 residues. Per the germline V gene, CDR1 is LNHDA and CDR2 is SQIVND (reference sequence). CDR3 coding DNA: TGTGCCATTCTCGACAGGGAGAACACCGGGGAGCTGTTTTTT. Translating it yields CAILDRENTGELFF.

In the case of this clone: At the DNA level, this CDR3 is encoded by other sequences in the same sample as well. The chain has TRBV9 and TRBJ1-1, with a tentative D call TRBD1 (5 bases). Trimming took 0 bases from V and 1 from J, leaving 13 bases between them. The CDR3 runs to 16 residues. Germline lookup yields CDR1 SGDLS and CDR2 YYNGEE. Here the CDR3 DNA reads TGTGCCAGCAGCGTAGCTACGGGGGGGTCGAACACTGAAGCTTTCTTT. It yields the protein CASSVATGGSNTEAFF.

This chain connects TRBV24-1 to TRBJ2-1; D remains ambiguous. CDR3 size: 14 residues. Germline CDR1 and CDR2: KGHDR and SFDVKD. The V end was cut by 2 bases, the J end by 0 bases, with 4 bases between. The CDR3 sequence: CATSDSPSYNEQFF. Written as DNA, the CDR3 is TGTGCCACCAGTGATTCTCCCTCCTACAATGAGCAGTTCTTC.

This clone was detected only once. The CDR3 ends on some other residue instead of the conserved phenylalanine or tryptophan, so this is likely a read error. The limits of the CDR3 on the DNA are not certain, so only TCRdb's listed CDR3 is given. J is TRBJ1-3 and V is TRBV20-1. The CDR3 has 8 amino acids, counting both end residues. Germline V gene data show CDR1 as DFQATT and CDR2 as SNEGSKA (reference sequence). The chain's CDR3 is CSALHPVS.

The chain has TRBV18 and TRBJ1-1; 8 bases are a match to TRBD1. Trimming took 4 bases from V and 10 from J; bases not matched to a gene: 5. In germline, CDR1 is KGHSH, CDR2 LQKENI. The CDR3 consists of 12 residues. The CDR3: CASSHGQGAAFF. CDR3 nucleotides: TGTGCCAGCTCACACGGACAGGGTGCAGCTTTCTTT.

The chain employs TRBV14 and TRBJ2-7; perhaps TRBD1 as D (6 bases). The CDR3 covers 14 residues. Germline CDR1 is SGHDN and CDR2 is FVKESK. V lost 1 base and J 4 bases, leaving 11 bases between the germline ends. This CDR3 is CASSQVRQGYEQYF. The CDR3 DNA sequence: TGTGCCAGCAGCCAAGTACGGCAGGGGTACGAGCAGTACTTC.

The gene calls are TRBV7-8 and TRBJ1-2; D remains unclear. Trimming stripped 1 base from V and 8 bases from J, with 11 bases between. The CDR3 contains 13 residues. The germline V gene has CDR1 SGHVS and CDR2 FQNEAQ. The CDR3 loop reads CASSLGGWEGYTF. In nucleotides, the CDR3 is TGTGCCAGCAGCTTAGGAGGATGGGAAGGCTACACCTTC. Based on the CDR3 plus reference TRBV7-8 and TRBJ1-2, the full variable domain is GAGVSQSPRYKVAKRGQDVALRCDPISGHVSLFWYQQALGQGPEFLTYFQNEAQLDKSGLPSDRFFAERPEGSVSTLKIQRTQQEDSAVYLCASSLGGWEGYTFGSGTRLTVV.

This rearrangement joins TRBV6-4 to TRBJ1-1; no clear D. This CDR3 region has 15 residues. V was pared by 4 bases and J by 6 bases, with 18 bases between. Germline assignment: CDR1 MRHNA and CDR2 SNTAGT. The CDR3 region has the DNA TGTGCCAGCAGTGGAGGTCGGGAGGGTTCGGCTGAAGCTTTCTTT. Residues: CASSGGREGSAEAFF.

The gene calls are TRBV6-6 and TRBJ1-6, with D hard to call. Trimming shortened V by 2 bases and J by 0 bases, and 8 bases separated the two germline ends. CDR1 is MNHNY and CDR2 is SVGAGI in the germline V gene (reference sequence). This CDR3 comprises 16 residues. The CDR3, as DNA: TGTGCCAGCAGTTACCGGCGGAGCTCCTATAATTCACCCCTCCACTTT. It encodes CASSYRRSSYNSPLHF.

The chain has TRBV9 and TRBJ1-6; 7 positions match TRBD1. The CDR3 is made up of 17 amino acids. Looked up from germline, CDR1 is SGDLS and CDR2 is YYNGEE. With 3 bases clipped from V and 8 bases from J, the junction kept 14 bases outside the gene matches. CDR3 in DNA: TGTGCCAGCAGCGGAAACTTACAGGGGATGATGGATTCACCCCTCCACTTT. It yields the protein CASSGNLQGMMDSPLHF.

V is TRBV30 and J is TRBJ2-1; 8 bases fit TRBD1. Germline trimming cut 8 bases from V and 4 bases from J; bases unmatched to any gene: 7. CDR1 is GTSNPN and CDR2 is SVGIG in the germline V gene (reference sequence). CDR3 length: 13 residues. The CDR3 loop is CALAGGAYNEQFF. The CDR3 bases are TGTGCCCTGGCAGGGGGCGCTTACAATGAGCAGTTCTTC.

This chain's CDR3 is CASSSRSTRTQYF. CDR3 coding DNA: TGTGCCAGCAGCTCGCGGAGCACGCGCACGCAGTATTTT. The V call is TRBV5-4, the J call TRBJ2-3, with no clear D. This CDR3 region has 13 residues. In germline, CDR1 is SGHNT, CDR2 YYREEE (reference sequence). V dropped 3 bases and J dropped 9 bases, with 14 bases sitting between them.